The 29 T cell receptor beta chains in this list originate from one sample, sequenced in a study of cytomegalovirus exposure and HLA in healthy donors. The PCR used 60 Vbeta and 13 Jbeta primers. Sequencing used immunoSEQ multiplex PCR; TCRdb keeps in-frame clones, though not all of them. The sample table sets out under 35,000 clones. Material: PBMCs. Source of these receptors: a man aged 25-45 years in good health and CMV-seronegative.

The chain links TRBV6-5 to TRBJ1-5; a possible D gene is TRBD1 (5 bases). The CDR3 loop spans 14 amino acids. Trimming removed 6 bases from V and 8 bases from J, with 17 bases in between. Germline V gene sequence: CDR1 MNHEY, CDR2 SVGAGI. The CDR3 loop reads CASRIGAGFEPQHF. The CDR3 nucleotides are TGTGCCAGCAGGATTGGGGCAGGGTTTGAGCCCCAGCATTTT.

The rearrangement joins TRBV11-2 to TRBJ2-7; D unresolved. This CDR3 region has 16 residues. CDR1 SGHAT and CDR2 FQNNGV come from the germline V gene. Between the trimmed V and J ends, which lost 5 bases and 0 bases, there was a span of 17 bases. The CDR3 DNA sequence: TGTGCCAGCAGCCCGCCTGGCTTAAGTTACTCCTACGAGCAGTACTTC. Translating it yields CASSPPGLSYSYEQYF.

The chain links TRBV18 to TRBJ2-2; possible D gene TRBD1, 5 bases. CDR3 length: 17 amino acids. Germline loops: CDR1 KGHSH, CDR2 LQKENI. V lost 0 bases and J 1 base, leaving 12 bases between the germline ends. In DNA, the CDR3 is TGTGCCAGCTCACCACCGGGGCAGGTGAAGAACACCGGGGAGCTGTTTTTT. Translating it yields CASSPPGQVKNTGELFF.

This chain connects TRBV27 to TRBJ1-1, with a tentative D call TRBD1 (5 bases). V lost 6 bases to trimming and J lost 1 base, with 12 bases between them. Germline CDR1 and CDR2: MNHEY and SMNVEV (reference sequence). There are 14 residues in the CDR3. CDR3 residues: CASRSTATNTEAFF. Written as DNA, the CDR3 is TGTGCCAGCAGGTCGACAGCGACGAACACTGAAGCTTTCTTT.

The J gene is TRBJ2-1, the V gene TRBV5-1; TRBD2 agrees at 8 bases. The CDR3 is 15 residues long. V shed 3 bases, J shed 2 bases, and the junction held 4 bases outside the gene matches. The V gene's germline CDR1 is SGHRS and CDR2 YFSETQ. The CDR3 DNA is TGCGCCAGCAGCTACACTAGCGGAACCTACAATGAGCAGTTCTTC. It is translated as CASSYTSGTYNEQFF.

V is TRBV2 and J is TRBJ1-4, with D possibly being TRBD1 (6 bases). Germline loops: CDR1 SNHLY, CDR2 FYNNEI. V lost 6 bases to trimming and J lost 4 bases, with 12 bases between them. The CDR3 sequence is 14 residues long. In nucleotides, the CDR3 is TGTGCCAGCAGCCAAGGGGGTGATAATGAAAAACTGTTTTTT. Residues: CASSQGGDNEKLFF.

V is TRBV6-4 and J is TRBJ2-7; 9 bases match TRBD1. V lost 4 bases to trimming and J lost 7 bases; unmatched junction nucleotides: 5. Germline loops: CDR1 MRHNA, CDR2 SNTAGT. The CDR3 consists of 13 residues. Written as DNA, the CDR3 is TGTGCCAGCAGTGTCGACAGGGGGAGGGAGCAGTACTTC. Amino acid sequence: CASSVDRGREQYF.

V gene TRBV19 combines with J gene TRBJ1-5; no clear D gene. V was shortened by 8 bases and J by 6 bases, with 14 bases between the two germline ends. The CDR3 extends over 13 amino acids. CDR1 LNHDA and CDR2 SQIVND come from the germline V gene (reference sequence). The DNA for the CDR3 is TGTGCCAGTTACGGGAACCCCGGTCAGCCCCAGCATTTT. Protein product: CASYGNPGQPQHF.

The V and J genes are TRBV5-5 and TRBJ2-2, with TRBD1 matching 7 bases. The CDR3 loop spans 14 amino acids. CDR1 and CDR2 (germline): SGHKS, YYEKEE (reference sequence). J gave up 3 bases and V 2 bases, and 1 base lay outside the gene matches. The CDR3 sequence is CASSFTGDTGELFF. DNA of the CDR3: TGTGCCAGCAGCTTCACAGGGGACACCGGGGAGCTGTTTTTT.

This rearrangement joins TRBV18 to TRBJ2-6; D possibly corresponds to TRBD2 (5 bases). In germline, CDR1 is KGHSH, CDR2 LQKENI. V shed 3 bases and J shed 1 base, with 7 bases lying between them. The CDR3 extends over 15 amino acids. The CDR3 sequence: CASSPAGSGANVLTF. CDR3 in DNA: TGTGCCAGCTCACCGGCGGGTTCTGGGGCCAACGTCCTGACTTTC.

V is TRBV4-1 and J is TRBJ1-5, with D maybe TRBD1 (6 bases). CDR3 length: 15 residues. Germline CDR1 is MGHRA and CDR2 is YSYEKL. Trimming removed 3 bases at V and 3 bases at J, with 12 bases between. The CDR3 coding sequence is TGCGCCAGCAGCCACCGAGACAGGATCAATCAGCCCCAGCATTTT. As protein: CASSHRDRINQPQHF.

This chain links TRBV5-1 with TRBJ2-1, with TRBD1 matching 7 bases. V lost 4 bases to trimming and J lost 3 bases; unmatched junction nucleotides: 4. The CDR3 extends over 14 amino acids. Germline V gives CDR1 SGHRS, CDR2 YFSETQ. The DNA for the CDR3 is TGCGCCAGCAGCCCCGGGACAGACTACAATGAGCAGTTCTTC. It specifies CASSPGTDYNEQFF.

The J gene is TRBJ2-1, the V gene TRBV7-8; perhaps TRBD2 as D (7 bases). CDR3 length: 14 residues. V lost 11 bases and J 4 bases, leaving 18 bases between the germline ends. In germline, CDR1 is SGHVS, CDR2 FQNEAQ. The DNA for the CDR3 is TGTGCCTCTCGGCCGGGGGGCTTATACAATGAGCAGTTCTTC. It codes for CASRPGGLYNEQFF.

The chain combines TRBV7-9 with TRBJ2-7; TRBD2 matches 8 bases. The J segment lost 5 bases and the V segment lost 7 bases, leaving 7 bases of the junction unmatched. There are 13 residues in the CDR3. Germline CDR1 is SEHNR and CDR2 is FQNEAQ (reference sequence). CDR3 sequence: CASNFGGAHEQYF. The CDR3 nucleotides read TGTGCCAGCAACTTCGGGGGGGCCCACGAGCAGTACTTC.

The V gene is TRBV4-2, the J gene TRBJ2-1, with 9 bases that match TRBD2. In germline, CDR1 is LGHNA, CDR2 YNFKEQ. V lost 2 bases, J lost 13 bases, and 9 bases stayed unmatched. The CDR3 spans 14 residues. The CDR3 region is CASSQPSLAGFQFF. CDR3 bases: TGTGCCAGCAGCCAACCTTCTCTAGCGGGGTTTCAGTTCTTC.

The genes are TRBV5-4 and TRBJ2-6; the D gene is possibly TRBD2 (6 bases). Germline V gives CDR1 SGHNT, CDR2 YYREEE (reference sequence). Trimming shortened V by 2 bases and J by 1 base, and 13 bases separated the two germline ends. The CDR3 loop spans 17 amino acids. The CDR3 is CASSFGGRSSGANVLTF. The DNA for the CDR3 is TGTGCCAGCAGCTTCGGAGGGAGATCATCTGGGGCCAACGTCCTGACTTTC.

The CDR3 DNA sequence: TGTGCCACCAATCCCCCAACCGCAGTTCAGGCTTTCTTT. Its protein is CATNPPTAVQAFF. This chain uses TRBV10-3 with TRBJ1-1; D is undetermined. This CDR3 has 13 amino acids. Trimming cost V 10 bases and J 11 bases, with 23 bases left between them. Germline lookup yields CDR1 ENHRY and CDR2 SYGVKD.

The genes are TRBV12-5 and TRBJ1-6; 7 bases fit TRBD1. The germline gives CDR1 LGHNT, CDR2 FRNRAP. This CDR3 spans 15 amino acids. V lost 1 base, J lost 5 bases, and 2 bases stayed unmatched. CDR3 bases: TGTGCTAGTGGTTTGGGGACAGGCCATAATTCACCCCTCCACTTT. Its translation: CASGLGTGHNSPLHF.

The rearrangement joins TRBV6-5 to TRBJ2-3; 8 bases agree with TRBD1. V lost 7 bases to trimming and J lost 0 bases; unmatched junction nucleotides: 6. Germline lookup yields CDR1 MNHEY and CDR2 SVGAGI. The CDR3 has 15 amino acids. This chain's CDR3 is CASNNRGYSTDTQYF. The CDR3 coding sequence is TGTGCCAGCAATAACAGGGGGTATAGCACAGATACGCAGTATTTT.

To note about this clone: One end of the junction fails to match germline, which may point to a read error. The chain carries TRBV18 and TRBJ2-1; 8 positions match TRBD1. Per germline, CDR1 KGHSH and CDR2 LQKENI. The CDR3 length is 16 residues. CDR3: CAGSPLDRERTNEQFF. DNA of the CDR3: TGTGCCGGCTCACCCCTGGACAGGGAGCGAACCAATGAGCAGTTCTTC.

The chain carries TRBV29-1 and TRBJ2-3; D might be TRBD2 (7 bases). The CDR3 runs to 15 residues. Germline CDR1 and CDR2: SQVTM and ANQGSEA. Trimming took off 0 bases at V and 3 bases at J, with 13 bases between the two ends. The CDR3: CSVEDVRGGTDTQYF. The CDR3 bases are TGCAGCGTTGAAGACGTCAGGGGAGGGACAGATACGCAGTATTTT.

This rearrangement joins TRBV7-2 to TRBJ2-5, with D possibly being TRBD2 (5 bases). Germline V gene sequence: CDR1 SGHTA, CDR2 FQGNSA. The CDR3 has 14 amino acids. The germline V and J ends were trimmed by 5 bases and 7 bases, with 17 bases remaining between them. CDR3 sequence: CASSPRHGVGTQYF. Here the CDR3 DNA reads TGTGCCAGCAGCCCTCGACACGGGGTGGGGACCCAGTACTTC. Using reference TRBV7-2 and TRBJ2-5 for the parts outside the CDR3, the full variable domain is GAGVSQSPSNKVTEKGKDVELRCDPISGHTALYWYRQSLGQGLEFLIYFQGNSAPDKSGLPSDRFSAERTGGSVSTLTIQRTQQEDSAVYLCASSPRHGVGTQYFGPGTRLLVL.

The V call is TRBV27, the J call TRBJ2-7; 13 nucleotides line up with TRBD2. CDR3 size: 15 residues. Per the germline V gene, CDR1 is MNHEY and CDR2 is SMNVEV (reference sequence). With V trimmed by 6 bases and J by 6 bases, 8 bases remained unmatched. The CDR3 spells CASSLLAGGVGEQYF. In nucleotides, the CDR3 is TGTGCCAGCAGCCTACTAGCGGGAGGGGTTGGCGAGCAGTACTTC.

The chain uses TRBV7-9 and TRBJ1-1; D gene unclear. The CDR3 consists of 15 residues. CDR1 and CDR2 (germline): SEHNR, FQNEAQ (reference sequence). The V end lost 3 bases, the J end lost 6 bases, and 17 bases lay between the germline ends. This CDR3 reads CASSFVYELGAEAFF. For the CDR3, the DNA is TGTGCCAGCAGCTTTGTGTACGAATTGGGAGCTGAAGCTTTCTTT.

The V call is TRBV5-1, the J call TRBJ2-5; D is undetermined. Germline CDR1 SGHRS, CDR2 YFSETQ. The CDR3 has 13 amino acids. The germline V and J ends were trimmed by 4 bases and 1 base, with 8 bases remaining between them. CDR3 DNA sequence: TGCGCCAGCAGCACAGTACCCCAAGAGACCCAGTACTTC. Protein product: CASSTVPQETQYF.

The genes are TRBV29-1 and TRBJ2-3, with 8 bases lining up with TRBD1. Germline V gene data show CDR1 as SQVTM and CDR2 as ANQGSEA. The CDR3 spans 13 residues. V shed 5 bases and J 6 bases; nucleotides not matched to a gene: 7. The CDR3 loop reads CSVQGAVLDTQYF. CDR3 in DNA: TGCAGCGTTCAGGGGGCTGTTTTGGATACGCAGTATTTT.

J is TRBJ2-1 and V is TRBV15; tentative D call: TRBD2 (7 bases). V dropped 0 bases and J dropped 8 bases, with 17 bases sitting between them. This CDR3 is 16 amino acids long. Germline-derived CDR1 and CDR2 are LNHNV and YYDKDF (reference sequence). The CDR3 loop is CATSRDLEGGGDEQFF. The CDR3 DNA reads TGTGCCACCAGCAGAGATCTGGAGGGAGGGGGGGATGAGCAGTTCTTC.

The chain links TRBV14 to TRBJ2-3; D is perhaps TRBD2 (6 bases). CDR3 size: 15 residues. The V gene's germline CDR1 is SGHDN and CDR2 FVKESK. V lost 2 bases to trimming and J lost 2 bases, with 11 bases between them. The chain's CDR3 is CASSQLGGYTDTQYF. DNA for the CDR3: TGTGCCAGCAGCCAACTGGGGGGATACACAGATACGCAGTATTTT.

The rearrangement uses TRBV27 and TRBJ1-5; 7 positions match TRBD1. The V gene end was trimmed by 6 bases and the J gene end by 5 bases; junction bases not matched to a gene: 13. The length of the CDR3 is 16 residues. Germline CDR1 is MNHEY and CDR2 is SMNVEV (reference sequence). CDR3 sequence (DNA): TGTGCCAGCAGGAAGGACAGGTTCACAACCTATCAGCCCCAGCATTTT. Amino acids: CASRKDRFTTYQPQHF.